What follows is one T cell receptor (beta chain) and its context. The CDR3 is 14 amino acids. Trimming removed 8 bases from V and 4 bases from J; junction bases left unmatched: 7. Germline lookup yields CDR1 LGHDT and CDR2 YNNKEL (reference sequence). Profiling relied on immunoSEQ multiplex PCR, and the TCRdb table lists in-frame clones only, not all of them. The sample records approximately 200,000 clones, 85% to 90% being singletons. The data stem from a study of blood T cell repertoires in COVID-19. About the study: Acute and convalescent COVID-19 samples came from the United States, Italy and Spain.

Sequenced input: peripheral blood. This chain uses TRBV3-1 (or the pseudogene TRBV3-2) with TRBJ1-3, with 8 bases fitting TRBD1. The clonotype originates from a man between 50 and 59 years old with acute or convalescent COVID-19. CDR3 nucleotide sequence: TGTGCCAGCCACAGGACAGGGACGGGAAACACCATATATTTT. As protein: CASHRTGTGNTIYF.